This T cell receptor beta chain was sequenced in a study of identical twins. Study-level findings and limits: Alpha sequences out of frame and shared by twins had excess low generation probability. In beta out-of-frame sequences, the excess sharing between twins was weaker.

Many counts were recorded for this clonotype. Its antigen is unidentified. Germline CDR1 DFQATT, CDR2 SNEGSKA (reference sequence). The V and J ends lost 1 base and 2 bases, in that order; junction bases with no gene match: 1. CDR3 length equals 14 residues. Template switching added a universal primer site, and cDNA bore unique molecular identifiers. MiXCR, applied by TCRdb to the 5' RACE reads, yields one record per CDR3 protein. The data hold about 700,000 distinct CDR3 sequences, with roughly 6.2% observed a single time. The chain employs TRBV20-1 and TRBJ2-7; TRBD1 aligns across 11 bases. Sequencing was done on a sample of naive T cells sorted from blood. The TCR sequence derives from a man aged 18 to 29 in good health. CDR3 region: CSARGTGGPYEQYF. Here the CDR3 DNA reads TGCAGTGCTAGAGGGACAGGGGGCCCCTACGAGCAGTACTTC.